The 27 T cell receptor beta chains presented below share a single source sample, sequenced in a study of blood T cell repertoires in COVID-19. Measured with immunoSEQ multiplex PCR; TCRdb has only the in-frame clones, and not every one. Of around 280,000 clones listed, 70% to 90% are singletons. The specimen sequenced was peripheral blood. The source of these receptors is a woman in her 50s with active or convalescent COVID-19.

V and J are TRBV15 and TRBJ1-5, with 10 bases matching TRBD1. Germline lookup yields CDR1 LNHNV and CDR2 YYDKDF (reference sequence). V dropped 5 bases and J dropped 1; count of bases not matched to a gene: 8. There are 17 residues in the CDR3. CDR3 amino acids: CATSPGTGVVSNQPQHF. The CDR3 DNA is TGTGCCACCAGCCCCGGGACAGGGGTGGTGAGCAATCAGCCCCAGCATTTT.

The chain joins TRBV19 to TRBJ1-1, with TRBD1 as a possible D gene (5 bases). Germline lookup yields CDR1 LNHDA and CDR2 SQIVND (reference sequence). The CDR3 spans 14 residues. V was clipped by 3 bases and J by 1 base, with 9 bases between them. The DNA for the CDR3 is TGTGCCAGTAGTATGTGGGGGGGGAACACTGAAGCTTTCTTT. Protein product: CASSMWGGNTEAFF.

The genes are TRBV7-2 and TRBJ2-7, with 9 bases lining up with TRBD2. This CDR3 has 17 amino acids. Germline CDR1 is SGHTA and CDR2 is FQGNSA. V shed 3 bases and J 6 bases; nucleotides not matched to a gene: 15. The CDR3 is CASSFLKGSLAGSEQYF. The CDR3 coding sequence is TGTGCCAGCAGCTTCCTGAAAGGTAGTCTAGCGGGAAGCGAGCAGTACTTC.

The chain carries TRBV3-1 (or the pseudogene TRBV3-2) and TRBJ2-7, with TRBD2 matching over 7 bases. This CDR3 spans 15 amino acids. Unmatched junction bases numbered 4, after V lost 0 bases and J lost 2 bases. Germline CDR1 and CDR2: LGHDT and YNNKEL (reference sequence). The CDR3 protein is CASSQDVGGTYEQYF. CDR3 DNA sequence: TGTGCCAGCAGCCAAGATGTCGGGGGGACCTACGAGCAGTACTTC.

The chain carries TRBV7-2 and TRBJ2-7; TRBD2 matches at 7 bases. V lost 1 base and J lost 0; bases outside the gene matches: 15. Germline CDR1 and CDR2: SGHTA and FQGNSA. The CDR3 covers 19 residues. Here the CDR3 reads CASSLDFSGAAPISYEQYF. The CDR3 coding sequence is TGTGCCAGCAGCTTAGATTTCAGCGGGGCGGCCCCTATCTCCTACGAGCAGTACTTC.

The chain has TRBV6-5 and TRBJ2-1, with 7 bases that match TRBD2. The J segment lost 4 bases and the V segment lost 5 bases, leaving 8 bases of the junction unmatched. Germline CDR1 is MNHEY and CDR2 is SVGAGI. The CDR3 length is 15 residues. The CDR3 bases are TGTGCCAGCAGTATGGGCGGGGGTCCGTACAATGAGCAGTTCTTC. Amino acids: CASSMGGGPYNEQFF.

This chain joins TRBV28 and TRBJ2-1, with D uncertain. Looked up from germline, CDR1 is MDHEN and CDR2 is SYDVKM. Trimming cost V 7 bases and J 8 bases, with 12 bases left between them. The CDR3 has 12 amino acids. The CDR3 is CASTQNLDEQFF. The CDR3 DNA reads TGTGCCAGCACCCAGAATTTGGATGAGCAGTTCTTC.

The rearrangement joins TRBV5-1 to TRBJ2-1; 7 nucleotides match TRBD2. The CDR3 is made up of 13 amino acids. Germline V gene sequence: CDR1 SGHRS, CDR2 YFSETQ. V dropped 3 bases and J dropped 10; count of bases not matched to a gene: 7. The CDR3: CASSSGGRVEQFF. Written as DNA, the CDR3 is TGCGCCAGCAGCTCTGGCGGGAGAGTAGAGCAGTTCTTC.

CDR3 in amino acids: CASKRTSRGTEAFF. DNA for the CDR3: TGTGCCAGCAAAAGGACAAGTCGAGGCACTGAAGCTTTCTTT. This sequence joins TRBV27 and TRBJ1-1; perhaps TRBD1 as D (5 bases). CDR3 size: 14 residues. V lost 7 bases and J lost 4, with 16 bases in between. Germline CDR1 is MNHEY and CDR2 is SMNVEV (reference sequence).

V gene TRBV2 combines with J gene TRBJ1-4; TRBD1 is a possible D gene (5 bases). The CDR3 consists of 12 residues. Germline CDR1 and CDR2: SNHLY and FYNNEI. Trimming pared 9 bases from V and 4 bases from J, leaving 9 bases between. The CDR3 sequence: CARGRDNEKLFF. The CDR3 DNA is TGTGCCAGAGGCAGGGATAATGAAAAACTGTTTTTT.

The chain joins TRBV9 to TRBJ2-7; TRBD1 might be the D (6 bases). Trimming left V 3 bases short and J 3 bases short, with 13 bases between. The germline gives CDR1 SGDLS, CDR2 YYNGEE. The CDR3 totals 14 residues. CDR3 in amino acids: CASSGGLQGYEQYF. CDR3 sequence (DNA): TGTGCCAGCAGCGGAGGGCTACAGGGCTACGAGCAGTACTTC.

The chain joins TRBV7-9 to TRBJ2-1, with D possibly being TRBD2 (6 bases). Germline V lookup: CDR1 SEHNR, CDR2 FQNEAQ (reference sequence). V was pared by 1 base and J by 5 bases, with 18 bases between. There are 17 residues in the CDR3. DNA of the CDR3: TGTGCCAGCAGCTTAGTAAGGGGATTAGCGGCAAACAATGAGCAGTTCTTC. This encodes CASSLVRGLAANNEQFF.

The gene calls are TRBV13 and TRBJ2-7, with 8 bases identical to TRBD1. Looked up from germline, CDR1 is PRHDT and CDR2 is FYEKMQ (reference sequence). Trimming cost V 5 bases and J 2 bases; bases outside gene matches: 5. The CDR3 length is 14 residues. In DNA, the CDR3 is TGTGCCAGCAGCCCCGGGACAGGAGCCTACGAGCAGTACTTC. This gives the protein CASSPGTGAYEQYF.

The gene calls are TRBV5-8 and TRBJ1-6; TRBD1 aligns across 9 bases. Germline V gene sequence: CDR1 SGHTS, CDR2 YDEGEE. CDR3 length: 16 amino acids. J lost 7 bases, V lost 5 bases, and 10 bases had no gene match. CDR3 sequence reads: CASRFYPTGGNSPLHF. In DNA, the CDR3 is TGTGCCAGCAGATTCTACCCGACAGGGGGAAATTCACCCCTCCACTTT.

This clone was counted between two and nine times. This chain joins TRBV12-3 or TRBV12-4 and TRBJ1-1; no firm D call. CDR3 length equals 13 residues. Trimming pared 5 bases from V and 6 bases from J, leaving 13 bases between. In DNA, the CDR3 is TGTGCCAGCAGTCTCCTTCACTTTGCTGAAGCTTTCTTT. Encoded protein: CASSLLHFAEAFF.

This clone appeared once. The V and J genes are TRBV29-1 and TRBJ1-3; weak D call: TRBD1 (5 bases). Trimming shortened V by 7 bases and J by 4 bases, and 14 bases separated the two germline ends. Germline lookup yields CDR1 SQVTM and CDR2 ANQGSEA. The CDR3 is 13 residues long. CDR3 nucleotides: TGCAGCGGGGGACTCTCCGAGGGAAACACCATATATTTT. This gives the protein CSGGLSEGNTIYF. Combining the CDR3 with reference TRBV29-1 and TRBJ1-3 gives the whole variable domain SAVISQKPSRDICQRGTSLTIQCQVDSQVTMMFWYRQQPGQSLTLIATANQGSEATYESGFVIDKFPISRPNLTFSTLTVSNMSPEDSSIYLCSGGLSEGNTIYFGEGSWLTVV.

Comments on this clone: A read error may explain this, as a much larger clone is one base away. The gene calls are TRBV7-2 and TRBJ1-1, with D perhaps matching TRBD1 (6 bases). Germline CDR1 is SGHTA and CDR2 is FQGNSA. V shed 1 base and J shed 4 bases, with 7 bases lying between them. The CDR3 runs to 13 residues. The CDR3 reads CASSLDRVTEAFF. CDR3 in DNA: TGTGCCAGCAGCTTAGACAGGGTCACTGAAGCTTTCTTT.

The sample holds a few counts of this clone. The rearrangement uses TRBV5-8 and TRBJ2-1, with 11 positions matching TRBD1. V lost 3 bases to trimming and J lost 4 bases; unmatched junction nucleotides: 6. The CDR3 length is 16 residues. Germline V gives CDR1 SGHTS, CDR2 YDEGEE. CDR3 in DNA: TGTGCCAGCAGCTCGCAGGACAGGGGGCTTTACAATGAGCAGTTCTTC. This gives the protein CASSSQDRGLYNEQFF.

The V gene is TRBV7-8, the J gene TRBJ1-4, with TRBD1 identical over 7 bases. The CDR3 runs 15 residues. CDR1 and CDR2 (germline): SGHVS, FQNEAQ. V gave up 2 bases and J gave up 7 bases; unmatched junction bases: 7. DNA of the CDR3: TGTGCCAGCAGCTTAAACAGGGGTCTAAGTGAAAAACTGTTTTTT. It translates to CASSLNRGLSEKLFF.

This chain connects TRBV18 to TRBJ2-3; a possible D gene is TRBD1 (6 bases). Between the trimmed V and J ends, which lost 3 bases and 5 bases, there was a span of 15 bases. This CDR3 contains 15 residues. Germline-derived CDR1 and CDR2 are KGHSH and LQKENI. The CDR3 nucleotides read TGTGCCAGCTCACCCCAGGGGATGGGGAGAGATACGCAGTATTTT. It encodes CASSPQGMGRDTQYF.

The chain links TRBV11-3 to TRBJ2-1; maybe TRBD2 (6 bases). The ends were cut back, 3 bases at V and 5 bases at J, with 8 bases in the middle. From germline, CDR1 is SGHNT and CDR2 YENEEA. The CDR3 is made up of 13 amino acids. CDR3 sequence reads: CASSLAGNNEQFF. Here the CDR3 DNA reads TGTGCCAGCAGCTTGGCGGGGAACAATGAGCAGTTCTTC.

This chain links TRBV27 with TRBJ1-1; TRBD1 aligns across 9 bases. Germline trimming cut 6 bases from V and 3 bases from J; bases unmatched to any gene: 8. In germline, CDR1 is MNHEY, CDR2 SMNVEV (reference sequence). The CDR3 covers 15 residues. The CDR3 region is CASRPGTGWDTEAFF. The CDR3, as DNA: TGTGCCAGCAGGCCTGGGACAGGGTGGGACACTGAAGCTTTCTTT.

This chain connects TRBV4-2 to TRBJ2-5, with 11 nucleotides matching TRBD1. Per the germline V gene, CDR1 is LGHNA and CDR2 is YNFKEQ. CDR3 length: 16 residues. The junction had 7 bases not matched to a gene; V was cut back by 3 bases and J by 4 bases. The chain's CDR3 is CASSHEDRGLRETQYF. CDR3 sequence (DNA): TGTGCCAGCAGCCACGAGGACAGGGGGCTACGAGAGACCCAGTACTTC.

A word on this clone: This sample includes further DNA sequences coding for the same CDR3. The V gene is TRBV5-1, the J gene TRBJ1-1; no firm D call. CDR3 length: 13 residues. Germline V gene sequence: CDR1 SGHRS, CDR2 YFSETQ. V was pared by 2 bases and J by 3 bases, with 8 bases between. The CDR3 sequence: CASSLNGDTEAFF. CDR3 bases: TGCGCCAGCAGCTTAAACGGGGACACTGAAGCTTTCTTT. Using reference TRBV5-1 and TRBJ1-1 for the parts outside the CDR3, the full variable domain is KAGVTQTPRYLIKTRGQQVTLSCSPISGHRSVSWYQQTPGQGLQFLFEYFSETQRNKGNFPGRFSGRQFSNSRSEMNVSTLELGDSALYLCASSLNGDTEAFFGQGTRLTVV.

This chain connects TRBV24-1 to TRBJ2-1; the match to TRBD2 covers 13 bases. Germline assignment: CDR1 KGHDR and CDR2 SFDVKD. The CDR3 contains 19 residues. Trimming cost V 3 bases and J 1 base; bases outside gene matches: 8. The CDR3 region is CATSDRTSGSKGSYNEQFF. As DNA, the CDR3 is TGTGCCACCAGTGATAGGACTAGCGGGAGTAAGGGGTCCTACAATGAGCAGTTCTTC.

The J gene is TRBJ1-5, the V gene TRBV25-1; D unclear. Trimming shortened V by 6 bases and J by 2 bases, and 5 bases separated the two germline ends. Per germline, CDR1 MGHDK and CDR2 SYGVNS. The CDR3 loop spans 12 amino acids. In DNA, the CDR3 is TGTGCCAGCAGACACGGCAATCAGCCCCAGCATTTT. It encodes CASRHGNQPQHF.

The chain is built from TRBV10-3 and TRBJ2-2, with 12 bases lining up with TRBD2. The CDR3 length is 16 residues. V was clipped by 2 bases and J by 5 bases; unmatched bases: 3. Germline CDR1 and CDR2: ENHRY and SYGVKD. CDR3 coding DNA: TGTGCCATCAGTGAGCGACTAGCGGGAGAGACCGGGGAGCTGTTTTTT. Protein product: CAISERLAGETGELFF.